One sample yielded the 8 T cell receptor beta chains listed below, sequenced in a study of blood T cells in healthy people across ages. The use of a sample-barcoded 5' primer and a J-beta primer mix characterized a second PCR of about 7 to 12 cycles. One entry per CDR3 protein, called by TCRdb with MiXCR from the 5' RACE reads. The sample lists approximately 780,000 distinct CDR3 sequences, about a quarter occurring once. Separately, the same data were catalogued under a study of T cells of mothers and their children.

Sequencing was done on a sample of blood. Receptor source: a boy younger than 18 in good health.

In its sample, this clonotype was seen once. V and J are TRBV10-3 and TRBJ2-3, with TRBD1 as a possible D gene (5 bases). This CDR3 region has 16 residues. Trimming stripped 6 bases from V and 4 bases from J, with 20 bases between. Looked up from germline, CDR1 is ENHRY and CDR2 is SYGVKD. CDR3: CAISPRAAFIADTQYF. As DNA, the CDR3 is TGTGCCATCAGCCCCAGGGCGGCCTTTATCGCAGATACGCAGTATTTT.

This clonotype was detected ten times or more. The chain uses TRBV14 and TRBJ2-3, with D hard to call. CDR1 and CDR2 from the germline V gene are SGHDN and FVKESK. There are 15 residues in the CDR3. Trimming removed 1 base from V and 2 bases from J, with 10 bases in between. The DNA of the CDR3 is TGTGCCAGCAGCCAAGCCCCCACCTACACAGATACGCAGTATTTT. Translating gives CASSQAPTYTDTQYF.

The table lists this clonotype with many counts. The V gene is TRBV12-3 or TRBV12-4, the J gene TRBJ2-1, with a possible D match to TRBD1 (6 bases). V was shortened by 3 bases and J by 8 bases, with 11 bases between the two germline ends. The CDR3 loop spans 13 amino acids. CDR3 sequence reads: CASSFNTGYEQFF. In nucleotides, the CDR3 is TGTGCCAGCAGTTTCAATACAGGGTATGAGCAGTTCTTC.

The V call is TRBV28, the J call TRBJ1-6; 7 bases agree with TRBD1. The CDR3 totals 16 residues. V dropped 1 base and J dropped 7; count of bases not matched to a gene: 7. The germline V gene encodes CDR1 MDHEN and CDR2 SYDVKM. In DNA form, the CDR3 reads TGTGCCAGCAGTTTATCTCGGGGGGACAGAAATTCACCCCTCCACTTT. This encodes CASSLSRGDRNSPLHF.

CDR3 DNA: TGCGCCAGCAGCTTGGCCGGGTCTGGGAATGAAAAACTGTTTTTT. Protein: CASSLAGSGNEKLFF. The gene calls are TRBV5-1 and TRBJ1-4; no clear D. The CDR3 totals 15 residues. With 0 bases removed from V and 5 bases from J, the gap between germline ends came to 11 bases. CDR1 is SGHRS, CDR2 YFSETQ, per germline.

The chain has TRBV10-1 and TRBJ2-7; TRBD1 aligns across 7 bases. The CDR3 sequence is 16 residues long. V shed 1 base, J shed 4 bases, and the junction held 10 bases outside the gene matches. The germline CDR1 and CDR2 sequences are WNHNN and SYGVQD (reference sequence). CDR3 sequence: CASSEYRWQGVYEQYF. The CDR3 DNA sequence: TGCGCCAGCAGTGAGTATAGGTGGCAGGGGGTGTACGAGCAGTACTTC.

This chain connects TRBV12-3 or TRBV12-4 to TRBJ2-1; 7 nucleotides agree with TRBD2. The CDR3 is 13 amino acids. V lost 5 bases to trimming and J lost 9 bases; unmatched junction nucleotides: 7. The CDR3: CASSPLKRGEQFF. Written as DNA, the CDR3 is TGTGCCAGCAGTCCGCTTAAGCGGGGTGAGCAGTTCTTC.

The rearrangement joins TRBV18 to TRBJ2-7, with 8 bases that match TRBD1. The CDR3 extends over 15 amino acids. Trimming cost V 3 bases and J 3 bases; bases outside gene matches: 7. Germline CDR1 reads KGHSH; CDR2 reads LQKENI. Here the CDR3 DNA reads TGTGCCAGCTCACCCCCAGGACAGGGAGACTACGAGCAGTACTTC. Amino acids: CASSPPGQGDYEQYF.